Listed below are T cell receptor beta chains from one sample, sequenced in a study of blood T cells in healthy people across ages. TCRdb re-called the 5' RACE reads through MiXCR, storing one row per CDR3 protein. The data contain 650,000 to 1,000,000 distinct CDR3 sequences, 30% to 45% of them seen just once; the ten biggest clones take up under 15%. The sequenced material came from blood. These TCRs come from a young man in good health. The CDR3 runs from the conserved cysteine through the conserved F or W. D genes are given only for firm matches. The size entry is marked missing in some rows and otherwise reads once, few, many or a size class.

v_gene	abundance	j_gene	d_gene	CDR3nt	CDR3aa
TRBV7-2	few	TRBJ2-5	-	TGTGCCAGCAGCTTGCGTGGCGGTAATTACAATGAGCAGTACTTC	CASSLRGGNYNEQYF
TRBV7-2	-	TRBJ1-5	-	TGTGCCAGCAGCTTAACGGCAGCCGGACTCCAGCCCCAGCATTTT	CASSLTAAGLQPQHF
TRBV12-3/TRBV12-4	many	TRBJ1-2	-	TGTGCCAGCAGCCTATCAGGGGTCTTTGGCTACACCTTC	CASSLSGVFGYTF
TRBV2	few	TRBJ2-1	-	TGTGCCAGCACAGGGGTAGCGAGGAATGGGCAGTTCTTC	CASTGVARNGQFF
TRBV7-2	-	TRBJ2-2	-	TGTGCCAGCAGCCCCACAAGACTTCCCATCCTGTTTTTT	CASSPTRLPILFF
TRBV20-1	few	TRBJ2-7	-	TGCAGTGCTCCAGGGCGGGCCGAGCAGTACTTC	CSAPGRAEQYF
TRBV6-2/TRBV6-3	few	TRBJ1-2	-	TGTGCCAGCAACCCTCCCGGCGAGTCTAACTATGGCTACACCTTC	CASNPPGESNYGYTF
TRBV27	-	TRBJ2-7	-	TGTGCCAGCAGAAACCGACAGCGCTACGAGCAGTACTTC	CASRNRQRYEQYF
TRBV29-1	-	TRBJ2-5	TRBD2	TGCAGCGTTGTAGCGGGGAGCCAAGAGACCCAGAACTTC	CSVVAGSQETQNF
TRBV20-1	many	TRBJ1-6	-	TGCAGTGCTAGAGATTCTGGGACGAGCTCCTATAATTCACCCCTCCACTTT	CSARDSGTSSYNSPLHF
TRBV30	many	TRBJ2-7	-	TGTGCCTGGAGTGCGGGACGATACGAGCAGTACTTC	CAWSAGRYEQYF
TRBV20-1	few	TRBJ2-7	TRBD2	TGCAGTGCTTTCGACCTGACTAGCGGGGGGGCGAGCGGGTTATCCGAGCAGTACTTC	CSAFDLTSGGASGLSEQYF
TRBV29-1	few	TRBJ1-4	-	TGCAGCGTTGATCCCGGGAGGGGAAGTAATGAAAAACTGTTTTTT	CSVDPGRGSNEKLFF
TRBV20-1	few	TRBJ1-6	-	TGCAGTGCTAGAGATTGGGGGAATAGAAATTCACCCCTCCACTTT	CSARDWGNRNSPLHF
TRBV5-1	-	TRBJ2-3	-	TGCGCCAGCACCCATACGTCGGCTACAGATACGCAGTATTTT	CASTHTSATDTQYF
TRBV28	few	TRBJ2-1	-	TGTGCCAGCATGGGCTTCGGTGAGCAGTTCTTC	CASMGFGEQFF
TRBV10-3	many	TRBJ2-7	-	TGTGCCATCAGTGAGTCGGTTGCCTACGAGCAGTACTTC	CAISESVAYEQYF
TRBV15	-	TRBJ1-2	-	TGTGCCACCAGCGGGGGCGGGGCTAATGGCTACACCTTC	CATSGGGANGYTF
TRBV12-3/TRBV12-4	-	TRBJ2-7	-	TGTGCCAGCAGTTTTGGGCTAGGGAACGAGCAGTACTTC	CASSFGLGNEQYF
TRBV29-1	-	TRBJ1-2	-	TGCAGCGTTGAAGAATCCTCGCCCGGGGTCAATGACTACACCTTC	CSVEESSPGVNDYTF
TRBV7-2	-	TRBJ2-1	TRBD1	TGTGCCAGCACCCCCCGGGACAGCTCCTACAATGAACAGTTCTTC	CASTPRDSSYNEQFF
TRBV12-3/TRBV12-4	many	TRBJ1-2	-	TGTGCCAGCAGTTCGACAGCTAACTATGGCTACACCTTC	CASSSTANYGYTF
TRBV20-1	-	TRBJ2-7	-	TGCAGTGCTAGACTGGGCGGGGACTACGAGCAGTACTTC	CSARLGGDYEQYF
TRBV20-1	few	TRBJ2-2	TRBD2	TGCAGTGCTAGAGATGCGGGACTAGCGGGGGGGCCCACCGGGGAGCTGTTTTTT	CSARDAGLAGGPTGELFF
TRBV6-2/TRBV6-3	few	TRBJ1-2	-	TGTGCCAGCAGAGGTCAGGGCCTCAGGGGCTACACCTTC	CASRGQGLRGYTF
TRBV6-6	-	TRBJ1-5	-	TGTGCCAGCAGTTACGGGCAGGGGTATCAGCCCCAGCATTTT	CASSYGQGYQPQHF
TRBV4-3	-	TRBJ2-1	TRBD2	TGCGCCAGCAGCCGGGAGGGGCAAAATGAGCAGTTCTTC	CASSREGQNEQFF